This T cell receptor (beta chain) was captured in a study of cytomegalovirus exposure and HLA in healthy donors. About the study: The same platform used for the 600 to 750 first-cohort repertoires was also used for the 95 to 150 validation repertoires, as a later analysis reported.

TCRdb's table, derived via immunoSEQ multiplex PCR, lists solely in-frame clones and lacks some. This table holds roughly 100,000 clones, about 95% found once. The ends lost 0 bases at V and 3 bases at J; junction bases unmatched: 6. Looked up from germline, CDR1 is MGHRA and CDR2 is YSYEKL. This CDR3 spans 16 amino acids. The source material was PBMCs. The clonotype originates from a young woman in good health and CMV-seronegative. The chain uses TRBV4-1 and TRBJ2-7, with TRBD2 matching 9 bases. This chain's CDR3 is CASSQDHGSGSYEQYF. The CDR3 DNA follows: TGCGCCAGCAGCCAAGATCATGGTAGCGGGAGCTACGAGCAGTACTTC.